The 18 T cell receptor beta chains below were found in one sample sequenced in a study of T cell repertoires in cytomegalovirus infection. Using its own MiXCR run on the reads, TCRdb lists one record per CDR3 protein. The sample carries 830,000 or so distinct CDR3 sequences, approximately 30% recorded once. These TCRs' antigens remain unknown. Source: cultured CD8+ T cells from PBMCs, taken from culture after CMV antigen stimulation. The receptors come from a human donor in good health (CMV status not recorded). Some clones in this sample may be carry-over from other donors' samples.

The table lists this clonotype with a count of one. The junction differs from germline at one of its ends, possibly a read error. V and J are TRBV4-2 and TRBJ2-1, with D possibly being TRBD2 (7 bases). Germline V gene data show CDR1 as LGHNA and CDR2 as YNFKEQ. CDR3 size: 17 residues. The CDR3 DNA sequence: TGTGCCAGCAGCCAAGGGGAGGGGGGGGGCTGGAACAATGTGCAGTTCTTC. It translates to CASSQGEGGGWNNVQFF.

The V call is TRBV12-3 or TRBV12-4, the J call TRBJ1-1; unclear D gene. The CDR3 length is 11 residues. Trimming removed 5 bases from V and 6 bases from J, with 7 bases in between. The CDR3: CASSPSSEAFF. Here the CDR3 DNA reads TGTGCCAGCAGTCCAAGTTCTGAAGCTTTCTTT.

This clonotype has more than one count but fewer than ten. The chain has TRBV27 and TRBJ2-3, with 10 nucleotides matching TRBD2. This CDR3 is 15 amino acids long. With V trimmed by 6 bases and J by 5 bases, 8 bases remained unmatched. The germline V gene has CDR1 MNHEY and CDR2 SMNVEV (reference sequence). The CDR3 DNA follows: TGTGCCAGCAGCCGGAGCGGGGGGGCGCAAGATACGCAGTATTTT. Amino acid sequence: CASSRSGGAQDTQYF.

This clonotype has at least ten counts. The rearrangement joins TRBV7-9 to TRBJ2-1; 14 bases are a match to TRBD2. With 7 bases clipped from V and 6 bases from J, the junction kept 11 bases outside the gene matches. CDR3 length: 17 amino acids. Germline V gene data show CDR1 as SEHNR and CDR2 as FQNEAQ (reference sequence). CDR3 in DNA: TGTGCCAGCATCCATTACGGGACTAGCGGGGGCCCCAATGAGCAGTTCTTC. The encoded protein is CASIHYGTSGGPNEQFF.

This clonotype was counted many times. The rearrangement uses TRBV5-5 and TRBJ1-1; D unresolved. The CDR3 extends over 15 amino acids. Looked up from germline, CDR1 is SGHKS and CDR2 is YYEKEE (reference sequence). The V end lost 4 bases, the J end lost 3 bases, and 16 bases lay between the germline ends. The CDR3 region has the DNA TGTGCCAGCAGCCTGGTTCCCAATGTTGACACTGAAGCTTTCTTT. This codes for CASSLVPNVDTEAFF.

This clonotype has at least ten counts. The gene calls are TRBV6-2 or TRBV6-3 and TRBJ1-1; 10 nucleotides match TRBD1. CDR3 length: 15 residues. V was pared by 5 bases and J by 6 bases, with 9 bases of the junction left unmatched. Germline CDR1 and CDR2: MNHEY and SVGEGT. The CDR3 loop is CASSPLDRGISEAFF. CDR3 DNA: TGTGCCAGCAGTCCGCTGGACAGGGGGATATCTGAAGCTTTCTTT.

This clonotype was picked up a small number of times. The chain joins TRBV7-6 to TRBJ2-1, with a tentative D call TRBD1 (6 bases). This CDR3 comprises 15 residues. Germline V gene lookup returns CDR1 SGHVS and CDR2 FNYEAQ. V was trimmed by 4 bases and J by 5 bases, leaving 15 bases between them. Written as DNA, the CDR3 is TGTGCCAGCAGCTCCCCAGGGGAGTTGAACAATGAGCAGTTCTTC. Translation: CASSSPGELNNEQFF.

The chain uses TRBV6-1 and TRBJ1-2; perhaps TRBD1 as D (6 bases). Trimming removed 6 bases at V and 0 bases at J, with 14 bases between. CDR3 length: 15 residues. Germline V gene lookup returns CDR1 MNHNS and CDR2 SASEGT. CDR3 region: CASSPRDTSNYGYTF. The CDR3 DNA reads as TGTGCCAGCAGCCCCCGGGACACCTCTAACTATGGCTACACCTTC.

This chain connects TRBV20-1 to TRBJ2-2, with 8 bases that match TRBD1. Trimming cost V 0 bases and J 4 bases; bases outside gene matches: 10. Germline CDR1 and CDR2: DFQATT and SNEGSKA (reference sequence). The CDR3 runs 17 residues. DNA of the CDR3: TGCAGTGCTAGAGATTACTTGGGACAGGAGGCCACCGGGGAGCTGTTTTTT. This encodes CSARDYLGQEATGELFF.

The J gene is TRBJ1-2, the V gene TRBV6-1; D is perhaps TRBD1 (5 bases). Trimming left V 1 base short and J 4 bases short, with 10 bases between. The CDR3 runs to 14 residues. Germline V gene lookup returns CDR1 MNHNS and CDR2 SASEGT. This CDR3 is CASSEVGTTYGYTF. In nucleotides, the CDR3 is TGTGCCAGCAGTGAAGTTGGGACGACCTATGGCTACACCTTC.

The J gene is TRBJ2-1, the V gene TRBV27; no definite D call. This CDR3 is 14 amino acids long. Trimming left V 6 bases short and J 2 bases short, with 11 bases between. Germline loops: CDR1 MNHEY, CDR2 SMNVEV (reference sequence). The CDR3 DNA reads TGTGCCAGCAGCCCTCCGGACGCCTACAATGAGCAGTTCTTC. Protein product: CASSPPDAYNEQFF.

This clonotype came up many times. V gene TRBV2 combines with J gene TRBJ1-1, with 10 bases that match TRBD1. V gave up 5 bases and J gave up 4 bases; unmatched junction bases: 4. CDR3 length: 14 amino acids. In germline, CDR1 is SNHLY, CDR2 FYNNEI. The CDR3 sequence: CASSRTGGGTEAFF. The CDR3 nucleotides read TGTGCCAGCAGTAGGACAGGGGGAGGCACTGAAGCTTTCTTT.

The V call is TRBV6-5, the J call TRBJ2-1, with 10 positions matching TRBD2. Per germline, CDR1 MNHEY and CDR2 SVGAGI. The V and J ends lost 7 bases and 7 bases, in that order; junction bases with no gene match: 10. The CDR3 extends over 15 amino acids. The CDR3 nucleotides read TGTGCCAGCAATCCCGGGACTAGCGTATGGAATGAGCAGTTCTTC. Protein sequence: CASNPGTSVWNEQFF.

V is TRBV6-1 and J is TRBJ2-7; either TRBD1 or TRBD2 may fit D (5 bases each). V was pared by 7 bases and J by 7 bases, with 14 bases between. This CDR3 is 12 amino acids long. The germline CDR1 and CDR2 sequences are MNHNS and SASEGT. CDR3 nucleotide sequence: TGTGCCAGCATAGCGACAGACGGAGAGCAGTACGTC. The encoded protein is CASIATDGEQYV.

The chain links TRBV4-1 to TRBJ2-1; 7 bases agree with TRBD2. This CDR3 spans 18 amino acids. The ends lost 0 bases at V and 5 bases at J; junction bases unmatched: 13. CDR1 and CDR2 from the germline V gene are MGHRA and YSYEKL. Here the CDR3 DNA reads TGCGCCAGCAGCCAAGATGATGGGGGGGGGTTCGGGAACAATGAGCAGTTCTTC. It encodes CASSQDDGGGFGNNEQFF.

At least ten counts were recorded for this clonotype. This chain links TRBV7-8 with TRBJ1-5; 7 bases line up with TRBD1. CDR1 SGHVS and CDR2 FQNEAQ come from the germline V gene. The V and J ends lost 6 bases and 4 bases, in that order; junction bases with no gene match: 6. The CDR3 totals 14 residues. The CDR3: CASSRGQPNQPQHF. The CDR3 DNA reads TGTGCCAGCAGTCGGGGACAGCCAAATCAGCCCCAGCATTTT.

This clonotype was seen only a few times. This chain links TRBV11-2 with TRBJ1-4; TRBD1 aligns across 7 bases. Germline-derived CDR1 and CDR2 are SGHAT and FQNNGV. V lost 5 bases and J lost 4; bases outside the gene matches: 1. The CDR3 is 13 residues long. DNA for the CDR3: TGTGCCAGCAGCGACAGGGTTAATGAAAAACTGTTTTTT. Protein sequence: CASSDRVNEKLFF.

The DNA for the CDR3 is TGTGCCAGTAGTATGGGACAAGACTTCTCCTACGAGCAGTACTTC. Amino acids: CASSMGQDFSYEQYF. The chain recombines TRBV19 with TRBJ2-7; TRBD1 might be the D (6 bases). Germline-derived CDR1 and CDR2 are LNHDA and SQIVND (reference sequence). This CDR3 has 15 amino acids. Trimming cost V 3 bases and J 0 bases, with 12 bases left between them.